Presented here are 19 T cell receptor beta chains from one specimen sequenced in a study of blood T cells in healthy people across ages. Then a second PCR, running roughly 7 to 11 cycles, was carried out with a sample-barcoded 5' primer and a J-beta primer mix. MiXCR was run by TCRdb on the 5' RACE reads, yielding one entry per CDR3 protein. The sample holds around 900,000 distinct CDR3 sequences, roughly 47% seen once. The sample consisted of blood. The origin of the receptors is a woman aged 55-70 years in good health.

The chain couples TRBV19 to TRBJ2-3; no reliable D call. The length of the CDR3 is 12 residues. V was trimmed by 2 bases and J by 4 bases, leaving 4 bases between them. Germline V gives CDR1 LNHDA, CDR2 SQIVND (reference sequence). This CDR3 reads CASSITADTQYF. The CDR3 coding sequence is TGTGCCAGTAGTATAACGGCAGATACGCAGTATTTT.

The genes are TRBV20-1 and TRBJ1-5, with D perhaps TRBD1 (6 bases). This CDR3 is 14 amino acids long. Trimming removed 7 bases at V and 5 bases at J, with 18 bases between. From germline, CDR1 is DFQATT and CDR2 SNEGSKA (reference sequence). CDR3 amino acids: CSVGRGGQYQPQHF. CDR3 bases: TGCAGTGTTGGTCGCGGGGGGCAGTATCAGCCCCAGCATTTT.

V and J are TRBV4-2 and TRBJ2-2, with D tentatively TRBD2 (5 bases). The CDR3 has 14 residues. Trimming left V 4 bases short and J 5 bases short, with 11 bases between. Germline loops: CDR1 LGHNA, CDR2 YNFKEQ. In DNA, the CDR3 is TGTGCCAGCAGCCCTCCTTCGGGGACCGGGGAGCTGTTTTTT. Translating gives CASSPPSGTGELFF.

J is TRBJ2-1 and V is TRBV21-1; TRBD2 reflects the table's D call only, with no check against the DNA. TRBV21-1 is a pseudogene. The CDR3 loop spans 15 amino acids. DNA of the CDR3: TGTGTCCTCCCCCCCGGGCGGGAGGGGTACAATGAGCAGTTCTTC. It specifies CVLPPGREGYNEQFF.

This rearrangement joins TRBV20-1 to TRBJ2-4; D gene uncertain. The J call may be faulty, since TRBJ2-7 better matches the DNA end. Germline CDR1 DFQATT, CDR2 SNEGSKA (reference sequence). The CDR3 sequence is 12 residues long. CDR3 residues: CSASHRAYEQYF. The CDR3 DNA is TGCAGTGCTAGCCACAGAGCCTACGAGCAGTACTTC.

The chain employs TRBV4-3 and TRBJ1-2; 7 bases fit TRBD1. The CDR3 extends over 16 amino acids. Germline-derived CDR1 and CDR2 are LGHNA and YSLEER. The ends lost 3 bases at V and 4 bases at J; junction bases unmatched: 11. The chain's CDR3 is CASSQDWGAGGYGYTF. The CDR3 DNA reads as TGCGCCAGCAGCCAGGATTGGGGTGCAGGGGGCTATGGCTACACCTTC.

This clonotype was recorded a few times. The chain is built from TRBV6-2 or TRBV6-3 and TRBJ2-1; 9 bases fit TRBD2. Trimming removed 6 bases from V and 9 bases from J; junction bases left unmatched: 12. This CDR3 is 15 amino acids long. Germline CDR1 and CDR2: MNHEY and SVGEGT. CDR3 nucleotide sequence: TGTGCCAGCAGACCTCCAACGGCGGGAGGGGGTGAGCAGTTCTTC. Its translation: CASRPPTAGGGEQFF.

This chain uses TRBV11-2 with TRBJ2-1; 9 bases align to TRBD2. The end of the DNA is better explained by TRBJ2-7, so the J call may be wrong. There are 15 residues in the CDR3. Germline values: CDR1 SGHAT, CDR2 FQNNGV. As DNA, the CDR3 is TGTGCCAGCAGCTCTGGCGGGAGGGGGGTAAATGAGCAGTACTTC. Its protein is CASSSGGRGVNEQYF.

The chain carries TRBV3-1 and TRBJ2-5, with TRBD1 as a possible D gene (7 bases). CDR1 LGHDT and CDR2 YNNKEL come from the germline V gene (reference sequence). The germline V and J ends were trimmed by 7 bases and 4 bases, with 13 bases remaining between them. This CDR3 region has 13 residues. The CDR3 here is CASIQGGTETQYF. The CDR3, as DNA: TGTGCCAGCATTCAGGGGGGCACAGAGACCCAGTACTTC.

The chain links TRBV4-2 to TRBJ2-7, with D maybe TRBD2 (6 bases). V was shortened by 2 bases and J by 0 bases, with 8 bases between the two germline ends. Looked up from germline, CDR1 is LGHNA and CDR2 is YNFKEQ. There are 14 residues in the CDR3. The CDR3 DNA is TGTGCCAGCAGCCAAAGGCGGGACTCCTACGAGCAGTACTTC. It translates to CASSQRRDSYEQYF.

The J gene is TRBJ2-5, the V gene TRBV5-6, with unresolved D. Per the germline V gene, CDR1 is SGHDT and CDR2 is YYEEEE. The CDR3 has 15 amino acids. V was pared by 3 bases and J by 5 bases, with 17 bases between. Here the CDR3 DNA reads TGTGCCAGCAGCTATCGGAGCTCTGCCGGTGAGACCCAGTACTTC. Protein: CASSYRSSAGETQYF. Complete variable domain (other parts from reference TRBV5-6 and TRBJ2-5): DAGVTQSPTHLIKTRGQQVTLRCSPKSGHDTVSWYQQALGQGPQFIFQYYEEEERQRGNFPDRFSGHQFPNYSSELNVNALLLGDSALYLCASSYRSSAGETQYFGPGTRLLVL.

This chain links TRBV29-1 with TRBJ2-1; D call uncertain. The CDR3 has 12 residues. V gave up 6 bases and J gave up 0 bases, with 6 bases separating them. Germline V gene data show CDR1 as SQVTM and CDR2 as ANQGSEA. This chain's CDR3 is CSVLFSYNEQFF. The CDR3 DNA reads as TGCAGCGTCCTGTTCTCCTACAATGAGCAGTTCTTC.

This clonotype turned up a few times. The chain has TRBV20-1 and TRBJ1-4, with 8 positions matching TRBD1. Germline CDR1 is DFQATT and CDR2 is SNEGSKA (reference sequence). The CDR3 consists of 14 residues. Trimming removed 2 bases from V and 5 bases from J; junction bases left unmatched: 4. CDR3 in amino acids: CSARHRGRNEKLFF. For the CDR3, the DNA is TGCAGTGCTAGACACAGGGGGAGAAATGAAAAACTGTTTTTT.

This clonotype has just a few counts. The chain is built from TRBV4-1 and TRBJ2-7, with D perhaps matching TRBD2 (6 bases). CDR1 is MGHRA and CDR2 is YSYEKL in the germline V gene. This CDR3 region has 13 residues. The V and J ends lost 5 bases and 6 bases respectively, with 14 bases between them. CDR3 amino acids: CASSGGKVSEQYF. CDR3 bases: TGCGCCAGCAGCGGCGGGAAAGTCTCCGAGCAGTACTTC.

This clonotype was observed a few times. The chain is built from TRBV10-3 and TRBJ2-1, with 11 bases that match TRBD2. Looked up from germline, CDR1 is ENHRY and CDR2 is SYGVKD. V lost 4 bases and J lost 8; bases outside the gene matches: 4. This CDR3 has 14 residues. CDR3 amino acids: CAISVSGRADEQFF. The DNA of the CDR3 is TGTGCCATCAGTGTTAGCGGGAGGGCCGATGAGCAGTTCTTC.

The chain employs TRBV27 and TRBJ2-4; 7 nucleotides align to TRBD2. The DNA end is more similar to TRBJ2-7, so the J call may be wrong. This CDR3 is 15 amino acids long. Germline assignment: CDR1 MNHEY and CDR2 SMNVEV (reference sequence). CDR3 nucleotides: TGTGCCAGCAGTTTAAAAGGCGGGGGTTTCTACGAGCAGTACTTC. As protein: CASSLKGGGFYEQYF.

Only a few counts were recorded for this clonotype. This chain uses TRBV12-3 or TRBV12-4 with TRBJ1-2; TRBD1 aligns across 9 bases. The CDR3 extends over 15 amino acids. Unmatched junction bases numbered 7, after V lost 5 bases and J lost 3 bases. The CDR3: CASSQDRGVDYGYTF. For the CDR3, the DNA is TGTGCCAGCAGTCAGGACAGGGGAGTAGACTATGGCTACACCTTC.

The rearrangement uses TRBV15 and TRBJ2-1; TRBD2 is a possible D gene (5 bases). CDR3 length equals 17 residues. Trimming removed 1 base at V and 0 bases at J, with 13 bases between. Germline V gene data show CDR1 as LNHNV and CDR2 as YYDKDF (reference sequence). The DNA of the CDR3 is TGTGCCACCAGCAGAGCTGCACTAGGTAGCTCCTACAATGAGCAGTTCTTC. Translating it yields CATSRAALGSSYNEQFF.

The V gene is TRBV7-2, the J gene TRBJ1-6, with D tentatively TRBD1 (6 bases). V was pared by 5 bases and J by 9 bases, with 17 bases between. This CDR3 region has 15 residues. Germline V gene data show CDR1 as SGHTA and CDR2 as FQGNSA. The CDR3 region is CASSLLMGASSPLHF. For the CDR3, the DNA is TGTGCCAGCAGCCTCCTCATGGGGGCGAGTTCACCCCTCCACTTT.